These 32 T cell receptor beta chains share one sample of origin, sequenced in a study of blood T cell repertoires in COVID-19. Clones were sequenced by immunoSEQ multiplex PCR, and TCRdb holds only the in-frame ones, with some missing. Among hundreds of thousands of clones listed, around 87% were seen once. Sequenced material: PBMCs or T cells enriched from blood (not recorded which). The receptors here all came from a young man who had recovered from COVID-19.

The chain employs TRBV6-2 or TRBV6-3 and TRBJ1-2, with no clear D. Germline CDR1 reads MNHEY; CDR2 reads SVGEGT. The CDR3 sequence is 16 residues long. Deletions cut 0 bases from V and 6 bases from J, with 17 bases between. CDR3 nucleotide sequence: TGTGCCAGCAGTTACTCACCCCCCCTTCGCTCGGATGGCTACACCTTC. Translating it yields CASSYSPPLRSDGYTF.

The chain is built from TRBV19 and TRBJ1-5; TRBD1 matches at 7 bases. The CDR3 spans 17 residues. Germline-derived CDR1 and CDR2 are LNHDA and SQIVND (reference sequence). V was clipped by 3 bases and J by 2 bases; unmatched bases: 10. The CDR3 DNA sequence: TGTGCCAGTAGTATGAATCGACAGGGTGTCGGCAATCAGCCCCAGCATTTT. Its protein is CASSMNRQGVGNQPQHF.

The rearrangement uses TRBV10-1 and TRBJ2-7; TRBD1 agrees at 9 bases. This CDR3 region has 13 residues. Losses at the gene ends were 5 bases for V and 2 bases for J; bases not matched to a gene: 1. The germline V gene has CDR1 WNHNN and CDR2 SYGVQD (reference sequence). The CDR3 DNA sequence: TGCGCCAGCAGTAGACAGGGGGCCTACGAGCAGTACTTC. Residues: CASSRQGAYEQYF.

The V and J genes are TRBV29-1 and TRBJ2-5; 8 bases are shared with TRBD2. Germline V CDR1 and CDR2: SQVTM, ANQGSEA. V shed 3 bases and J 4 bases; nucleotides not matched to a gene: 10. The length of the CDR3 is 15 residues. CDR3 sequence (DNA): TGCAGCGTTGACTCCCGGGCGGGGGGATCAGAGACCCAGTACTTC. It is translated as CSVDSRAGGSETQYF.

The J gene is TRBJ2-1, the V gene TRBV9, with TRBD2 identical over 12 bases. This CDR3 comprises 17 residues. The V gene's germline CDR1 is SGDLS and CDR2 YYNGEE. V was clipped by 3 bases and J by 7 bases; unmatched bases: 11. This CDR3 is CASSDPSGRALRNEQFF. The CDR3 bases are TGTGCCAGCAGCGACCCTAGCGGGAGGGCCTTAAGGAATGAGCAGTTCTTC. The entire variable domain, with the rest obtained from reference TRBV9 and TRBJ2-1, is as follows: DSGVTQTPKHLITATGQRVTLRCSPRSGDLSVYWYQQSLDQGLQFLIQYYNGEERAKGNILERFSAQQFPDLHSELNLSSLELGDSALYFCASSDPSGRALRNEQFFGPGTRLTVL.

The chain uses TRBV28 and TRBJ1-1, with D possibly being TRBD1 (5 bases). This CDR3 comprises 12 residues. Trimming cost V 6 bases and J 5 bases, with 10 bases left between them. Germline V CDR1 and CDR2: MDHEN, SYDVKM. CDR3 loop: CASRLQETEAFF. CDR3 coding DNA: TGTGCCAGCAGACTACAGGAGACTGAAGCTTTCTTT. Complete variable domain (other parts from reference TRBV28 and TRBJ1-1): DVKVTQSSRYLVKRTGEKVFLECVQDMDHENMFWYRQDPGLGLRLIYFSYDVKMKEKGDIPEGYSVSREKKERFSLILESASTNQTSMYLCASRLQETEAFFGQGTRLTVV.

This chain uses TRBV6-5 with TRBJ2-5; 9 bases align to TRBD2. Trimming removed 2 bases from V and 5 bases from J; junction bases left unmatched: 9. From germline, CDR1 is MNHEY and CDR2 SVGAGI. This CDR3 is 16 amino acids long. Here the CDR3 reads CASSYSGRTNRETQYF. CDR3 nucleotide sequence: TGTGCCAGCAGTTACAGCGGGAGGACAAACCGGGAGACCCAGTACTTC.

This chain joins TRBV7-2 and TRBJ2-1; 8 bases align to TRBD1. Germline loops: CDR1 SGHTA, CDR2 FQGNSA. The CDR3 covers 14 residues. After removal of 4 bases from V and 7 bases from J, the junction contained 6 bases not matched to a gene. The CDR3 region is CASSSGGQVNEQFF. The CDR3 bases are TGTGCCAGCAGCTCAGGGGGACAGGTTAATGAGCAGTTCTTC.

This chain links TRBV6-2 or TRBV6-3 with TRBJ2-7; TRBD2 matches 11 bases. This CDR3 has 16 amino acids. Germline V lookup: CDR1 MNHEY, CDR2 SVGEGT. The V segment lost 3 bases and the J segment 5 bases; nucleotides outside the gene matches: 9. The CDR3 DNA is TGTGCCAGCAGTTATTATGGGGTACTAGCGGGAGACGAGCAGTACTTC. Its protein is CASSYYGVLAGDEQYF.

The V and J genes are TRBV19 and TRBJ2-1; maybe TRBD2 (6 bases). From germline, CDR1 is LNHDA and CDR2 SQIVND (reference sequence). CDR3 length equals 16 residues. Trimming removed 7 bases from V and 0 bases from J, with 16 bases in between. Written as DNA, the CDR3 is TGTGCCAGTATCTCCCCTGCCGGGGGCTCCTACAATGAGCAGTTCTTC. Translating gives CASISPAGGSYNEQFF.

The chain is built from TRBV13 and TRBJ2-7, with 10 nucleotides matching TRBD1. V lost 0 bases, J lost 3 bases, and 8 bases stayed unmatched. CDR1 is PRHDT, CDR2 FYEKMQ, per germline (reference sequence). The CDR3 contains 17 residues. The CDR3 protein is CASSLGRIRDRGYEQYF. CDR3 nucleotide sequence: TGTGCCAGCAGCTTAGGCAGGATCCGGGACAGGGGCTACGAGCAGTACTTC.

This chain connects TRBV28 to TRBJ1-3; a possible D gene is TRBD1 (5 bases). The V and J ends lost 4 bases and 2 bases respectively, with 12 bases between them. The CDR3 has 15 residues. Germline-derived CDR1 and CDR2 are MDHEN and SYDVKM. CDR3 region: CASSSPVTAGNTIYF. CDR3 nucleotides: TGTGCCAGCAGTTCCCCAGTGACAGCTGGAAACACCATATATTTT.

The rearrangement links TRBV6-5 to TRBJ2-1, with D perhaps TRBD2 (6 bases). The V and J ends lost 5 bases and 4 bases respectively, with 15 bases between them. CDR1 is MNHEY, CDR2 SVGAGI, per germline. CDR3 length equals 15 residues. For the CDR3, the DNA is TGTGCCAGCAGTCCGGGAGAAGGGAGTTACAATGAGCAGTTCTTC. Protein sequence: CASSPGEGSYNEQFF.

This clone was detected once. The CDR3 reads CASSALAGQSYEQYF. The CDR3 DNA is TGTGCCAGCAGCGCCTTAGCGGGCCAATCCTACGAGCAGTACTTC. This sequence joins TRBV9 and TRBJ2-7; 7 bases map to TRBD2. The germline V gene encodes CDR1 SGDLS and CDR2 YYNGEE. This CDR3 has 15 amino acids. V dropped 3 bases and J dropped 1; count of bases not matched to a gene: 7.

The DNA for the CDR3 is TGCAGCGTTGCGTTTCAGGGCGAGCAGTACTTC. It codes for CSVAFQGEQYF. The chain carries TRBV29-1 and TRBJ2-7; possible D gene TRBD1, 5 bases. The V gene's germline CDR1 is SQVTM and CDR2 ANQGSEA. V lost 4 bases to trimming and J lost 6 bases, with 10 bases between them. The CDR3 totals 11 residues.

For this clone: A read error may account for a junction end that differs from germline. J is TRBJ2-3 and V is TRBV27; 11 bases fit TRBD2. This CDR3 has 17 amino acids. Germline CDR1 reads MNHEY; CDR2 reads SMNVEV (reference sequence). The CDR3 DNA follows: TGTGCCAGCAGTCCCTACACCGGGACTAGCGGCACGGATACGCAGTATTTT. Amino acids: CASSPYTGTSGTDTQYF.

The chain is built from TRBV10-3 and TRBJ1-1; no firm D call. There are 12 residues in the CDR3. The germline gives CDR1 ENHRY, CDR2 SYGVKD. Trimming took 4 bases from V and 7 from J, leaving 10 bases between them. The CDR3 here is CAISGPDFEAFF. Here the CDR3 DNA reads TGTGCCATCAGTGGGCCGGACTTTGAAGCTTTCTTT.

The chain has TRBV30 and TRBJ2-1; 10 nucleotides line up with TRBD1. This CDR3 is built from 15 residues. The germline V gene encodes CDR1 GTSNPN and CDR2 SVGIG (reference sequence). V lost 4 bases and J lost 8; bases outside the gene matches: 11. The CDR3 loop reads CAWTETGGSGHEQFF. CDR3 nucleotide sequence: TGTGCCTGGACTGAGACAGGGGGCAGTGGTCATGAGCAGTTCTTC.

This chain joins TRBV3-1 (or the pseudogene TRBV3-2) and TRBJ1-6; 7 bases agree with TRBD1. The ends lost 6 bases at V and 6 bases at J; junction bases unmatched: 8. This CDR3 region has 15 residues. CDR1 LGHDT and CDR2 YNNKEL come from the germline V gene (reference sequence). The CDR3 nucleotides read TGTGCCAGCAGAAGCCGGGACAGCTTTAATTCACCCCTCCACTTT. Amino acid sequence: CASRSRDSFNSPLHF.

The rearrangement joins TRBV6-4 to TRBJ2-3; D not resolved. The CDR3 has 14 residues. V gave up 0 bases and J gave up 3 bases, with 7 bases separating them. Germline CDR1 is MRHNA and CDR2 is SNTAGT. The CDR3 nucleotides read TGTGCCAGCAGTGACTCGTACGGGACAGATACGCAGTATTTT. This codes for CASSDSYGTDTQYF.

The V gene is TRBV12-3 or TRBV12-4, the J gene TRBJ2-3, with a tentative D call TRBD1 (5 bases). V lost 7 bases to trimming and J lost 4 bases, with 9 bases between them. The CDR3 runs 12 residues. CDR3 in amino acids: CASTEGADTQYF. The CDR3 nucleotides are TGTGCCAGCACGGAAGGGGCAGATACGCAGTATTTT.

This CDR3 reads CASSPGGGRTYEQYF. The CDR3 nucleotides are TGCGCCAGCAGTCCCGGGGGGGGACGAACCTACGAGCAGTACTTC. This chain uses TRBV4-1 with TRBJ2-7; 8 bases map to TRBD2. The CDR3 spans 15 residues. CDR1 and CDR2 from the germline V gene are MGHRA and YSYEKL. Losses at the gene ends were 6 bases for V and 2 bases for J; bases not matched to a gene: 9.

The V gene is TRBV25-1, the J gene TRBJ2-3, with 7 bases aligning to TRBD1. CDR1 MGHDK and CDR2 SYGVNS come from the germline V gene. The CDR3 runs to 15 residues. Trimming cost V 6 bases and J 0 bases; bases outside gene matches: 6. The CDR3 loop is CASSETGASTDTQYF. The CDR3 nucleotides are TGTGCCAGCAGCGAAACAGGGGCCAGCACAGATACGCAGTATTTT.

This clone was picked up one time. V usage is TRBV7-9 and J usage is TRBJ1-2; D gene ambiguous. The CDR3 length is 17 residues. CDR1 and CDR2 (germline): SEHNR, FQNEAQ (reference sequence). With 4 bases removed from V and 2 bases from J, the gap between germline ends came to 20 bases. Written as DNA, the CDR3 is TGTGCCAGCAGCTCCTACTCCCCCGCTGAGAGCAACTATGGCTACACCTTC. Its translation: CASSSYSPAESNYGYTF. Full variable domain (missing parts from reference TRBV7-9 and TRBJ1-2): DTGVSQNPRHKITKRGQNVTFRCDPISEHNRLYWYRQTLGQGPEFLTYFQNEAQLEKSRLLSDRFSAERPKGSFSTLEIQRTEQGDSAMYLCASSSYSPAESNYGYTFGSGTRLTVV.

V usage is TRBV2 and J usage is TRBJ2-1, with D possibly being TRBD2 (6 bases). The germline CDR1 and CDR2 sequences are SNHLY and FYNNEI. V lost 6 bases and J lost 5, with 11 bases in between. The CDR3 has 13 amino acids. The CDR3 region is CASRLLANNEQFF. The CDR3 DNA reads as TGTGCCAGCAGATTACTAGCCAACAATGAGCAGTTCTTC.

As to this clone: A much larger clone differs by one base, so this may be a read error. V gene TRBV28 combines with J gene TRBJ1-2; 8 bases line up with TRBD1. The CDR3 is made up of 13 amino acids. CDR1 MDHEN and CDR2 SYDVKM come from the germline V gene. Trimming at V came to 6 bases and at J to 4 bases, leaving 4 bases not matched to a gene. The CDR3 nucleotides are TGTGCCAGCAGGCCAGGGACAGGCTATGGCTACACCTTC. It encodes CASRPGTGYGYTF.

The CDR3 sequence: CASSYRDRFTDTQYF. CDR3 sequence (DNA): TGTGCCAGCAGTTACCGAGACAGATTTACAGATACGCAGTATTTT. The chain employs TRBV6-6 and TRBJ2-3; D perhaps matches TRBD1 (5 bases). Per germline, CDR1 MNHNY and CDR2 SVGAGI (reference sequence). V was cut by 2 bases and J by 3 bases, with 12 bases left in between. This CDR3 contains 15 residues.

V gene TRBV5-6 combines with J gene TRBJ1-1, with 7 nucleotides matching TRBD1. Germline V gives CDR1 SGHDT, CDR2 YYEEEE. The CDR3 contains 14 residues. V shed 5 bases, J shed 3 bases, and the junction held 7 bases outside the gene matches. The CDR3 DNA reads TGTGCCAGCAGACAGGGGCGGCGGGACACTGAAGCTTTCTTT. Translating gives CASRQGRRDTEAFF. The variable domain in full, with the rest retrieved from reference TRBV5-6 and TRBJ1-1, is DAGVTQSPTHLIKTRGQQVTLRCSPKSGHDTVSWYQQALGQGPQFIFQYYEEEERQRGNFPDRFSGHQFPNYSSELNVNALLLGDSALYLCASRQGRRDTEAFFGQGTRLTVV.

The V call is TRBV7-2, the J call TRBJ2-7; D uncertain. The CDR3 extends over 13 amino acids. Germline CDR1 reads SGHTA; CDR2 reads FQGNSA. V lost 3 bases and J 3 bases, leaving 9 bases between the germline ends. The CDR3: CASSFRRSYEQYF. CDR3 DNA: TGTGCCAGCAGCTTCCGTAGAAGCTACGAGCAGTACTTC.

The chain recombines TRBV3-1 (or the pseudogene TRBV3-2) with TRBJ2-7; 10 bases agree with TRBD2. This CDR3 spans 15 amino acids. Germline V gene sequence: CDR1 LGHDT, CDR2 YNNKEL (reference sequence). V shed 0 bases, J shed 2 bases, and the junction held 1 base outside the gene matches. CDR3 in amino acids: CASSQETSGPYEQYF. The CDR3 DNA reads as TGTGCCAGCAGCCAAGAGACTAGCGGGCCCTACGAGCAGTACTTC.

The chain couples TRBV6-2 or TRBV6-3 to TRBJ2-1; 10 bases align to TRBD2. The CDR3 totals 15 residues. Unmatched junction bases numbered 8, after V lost 5 bases and J lost 7 bases. Germline assignment: CDR1 MNHEY and CDR2 SVGEGT. The CDR3 is CASSPWLAGENEQFF. The CDR3 nucleotides are TGTGCCAGCAGTCCCTGGCTAGCGGGAGAAAATGAGCAGTTCTTC.

The chain's CDR3 is CASSLDRGGGNTIYF. The CDR3 DNA reads as TGTGCCAGCAGCTTGGATCGGGGAGGCGGAAACACCATATATTTT. This sequence joins TRBV5-4 and TRBJ1-3, with no clear D. This CDR3 has 15 amino acids. The germline gives CDR1 SGHNT, CDR2 YYREEE (reference sequence). Trimming left V 0 bases short and J 4 bases short, with 11 bases between.